The next 9 T cell receptor beta chains were all read from a single sample in a study of neurological immune-mediated disorders. TCRdb re-called the 5' RACE reads through MiXCR, storing one row per CDR3 protein. The data hold about 95,000 distinct CDR3 sequences, with roughly 3.5% observed a single time. Sequencing input: PBMCs. The source is a woman under 30 with multiple sclerosis.

This clonotype came up many times. This chain connects TRBV3-1 to TRBJ2-7; 9 nucleotides agree with TRBD2. The CDR3 contains 15 residues. V lost 4 bases to trimming and J lost 6 bases; unmatched junction nucleotides: 10. Germline-derived CDR1 and CDR2 are LGHDT and YNNKEL (reference sequence). The CDR3 region is CASSPVVAGVVEQYF. The CDR3 DNA sequence: TGTGCCAGCAGCCCAGTAGTAGCGGGGGTGGTCGAGCAGTACTTC.

This clonotype was seen ten or more times. Just one base apart from a much larger clone, this may be a read error. CDR3 nucleotide sequence: TGTGCCAGCAGCTCGGGACAGGGGAACTATGGCTACACCTTC. It codes for CASSSGQGNYGYTF. The chain carries TRBV5-5 and TRBJ1-2; 10 bases fit TRBD1. Germline assignment: CDR1 SGHKS and CDR2 YYEKEE (reference sequence). The CDR3 consists of 14 residues. Trimming removed 3 bases from V and 2 bases from J; junction bases left unmatched: 1.

The table lists this clonotype with many counts. The chain combines TRBV20-1 with TRBJ2-2; D unresolved. Germline CDR1 is DFQATT and CDR2 is SNEGSKA (reference sequence). The CDR3 is 14 amino acids. The V and J ends lost 3 bases and 2 bases respectively, with 10 bases between them. The chain's CDR3 is CSASSQFNTGELFF. DNA for the CDR3: TGCAGTGCTAGTTCACAGTTCAACACCGGGGAGCTGTTTTTT.

At least ten counts were recorded for this clonotype. V gene TRBV5-5 combines with J gene TRBJ2-6; D is perhaps TRBD2 (6 bases). Trimming removed 5 bases from V and 1 base from J, with 13 bases in between. The germline V gene encodes CDR1 SGHKS and CDR2 YYEKEE (reference sequence). The CDR3 is 16 amino acids. CDR3 in amino acids: CASSPVGGSGANVLTF. CDR3 coding DNA: TGTGCCAGCAGTCCGGTGGGAGGTTCTGGGGCCAACGTCCTGACTTTC.

The table lists this clonotype with many counts. This rearrangement joins TRBV5-6 to TRBJ1-1; D is perhaps TRBD1 (6 bases). CDR1 and CDR2 from the germline V gene are SGHDT and YYEEEE. The CDR3 loop spans 14 amino acids. Between the trimmed V and J ends, which lost 2 bases and 6 bases, there was a span of 14 bases. The CDR3 region has the DNA TGTGCCAGCAGCTTCGGACAGCTCGGGGCTGAAGCTTTCTTT. Its protein product is CASSFGQLGAEAFF.

Many counts were recorded for this clonotype. The genes are TRBV5-6 and TRBJ1-1; maybe TRBD1 (5 bases). CDR3 length equals 15 residues. CDR1 and CDR2 (germline): SGHDT, YYEEEE. The germline V and J ends were trimmed by 1 base and 4 bases, with 14 bases remaining between them. The CDR3: CASSLLRERVTEAFF. The CDR3 bases are TGTGCCAGCAGCTTGCTCAGGGAAAGGGTCACTGAAGCTTTCTTT.

There are many counts of this clonotype. The chain couples TRBV6-5 to TRBJ2-7, with 9 positions matching TRBD2. Per germline, CDR1 MNHEY and CDR2 SVGAGI. V gave up 5 bases and J gave up 2 bases; unmatched junction bases: 7. This CDR3 contains 15 residues. In nucleotides, the CDR3 is TGTGCCAGCAGTCCCCTGACTAGCGGCACCTACGAGCAGTACTTC. It codes for CASSPLTSGTYEQYF.

This clonotype was seen at least ten times. The gene calls are TRBV6-4 and TRBJ2-1; TRBD2 matches at 8 bases. V gave up 3 bases and J gave up 10 bases; unmatched junction bases: 17. The CDR3 runs 17 residues. CDR1 and CDR2 (germline): MRHNA, SNTAGT. CDR3 nucleotides: TGTGCCAGCAGTGAAACCATAGAACTAGCGGCAGCCCAGGAGCAGTTCTTC. Its translation is CASSETIELAAAQEQFF.

This clonotype came up a few times. The V and J genes are TRBV11-2 and TRBJ2-3; D is undetermined. The CDR3 sequence is 12 residues long. Germline V gives CDR1 SGHAT, CDR2 FQNNGV. The V gene lost 2 bases and the J gene lost 6 bases, with 6 bases spanning the gap. The CDR3 loop reads CASSLLVDTQYF. As DNA, the CDR3 is TGTGCCAGCAGCTTATTGGTGGATACGCAGTATTTT.